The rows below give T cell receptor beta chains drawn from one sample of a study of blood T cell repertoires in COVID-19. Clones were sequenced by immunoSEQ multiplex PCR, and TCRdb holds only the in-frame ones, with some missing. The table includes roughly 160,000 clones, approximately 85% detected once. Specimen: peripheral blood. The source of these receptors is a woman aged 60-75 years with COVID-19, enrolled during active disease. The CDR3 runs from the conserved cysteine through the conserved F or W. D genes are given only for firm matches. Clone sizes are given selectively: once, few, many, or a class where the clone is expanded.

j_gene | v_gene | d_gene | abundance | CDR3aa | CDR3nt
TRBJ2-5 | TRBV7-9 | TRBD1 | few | CASSSLPRGQGAGETQYF | TGTGCCAGCAGCTCCTTACCAAGAGGACAGGGGGCTGGAGAGACCCAGTACTTC
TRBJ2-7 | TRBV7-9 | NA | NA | CASSSLVLSSYEQYF | TGTGCCAGCAGCTCCCTCGTCCTGAGCTCCTACGAGCAGTACTTC
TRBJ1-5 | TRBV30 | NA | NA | CAWSPGGAGKSQPQHF | TGTGCCTGGTCCCCTGGGGGGGCCGGGAAATCTCAGCCCCAGCATTTT
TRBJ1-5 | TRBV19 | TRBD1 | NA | CASSRTGGGKGNQPQHF | TGTGCCAGTAGTCGGACAGGGGGCGGCAAAGGAAATCAGCCCCAGCATTTT
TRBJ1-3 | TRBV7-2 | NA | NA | CASSLDGRTPRGNTIYF | TGTGCCAGCAGCTTAGATGGCAGGACACCCCGTGGAAACACCATATATTTT
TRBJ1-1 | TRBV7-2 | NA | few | CASSSTGLTNTEAFF | TGTGCCAGCAGCTCTACAGGGTTAACGAACACTGAAGCTTTCTTT
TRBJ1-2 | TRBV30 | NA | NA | CAWIRGGSGYTF | TGTGCCTGGATAAGAGGGGGAAGCGGCTACACCTTC
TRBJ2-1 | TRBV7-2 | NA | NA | CASSSVQGYGYNEQFF | TGTGCCAGCAGCTCGGTGCAGGGTTATGGGTACAATGAGCAGTTCTTC
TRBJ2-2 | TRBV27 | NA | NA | CASRDRGSGELFF | TGTGCCAGCCGCGACCGGGGGTCCGGGGAGCTGTTTTTT
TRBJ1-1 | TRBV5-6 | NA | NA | CASSLLGARDTEAFF | TGTGCCAGCAGCTTGCTGGGGGCGCGGGACACTGAAGCTTTCTTT
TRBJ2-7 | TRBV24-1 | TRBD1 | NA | CATSEPGGEQYF | TGTGCCACCAGTGAGCCAGGGGGCGAGCAGTACTTC
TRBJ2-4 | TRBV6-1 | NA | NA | CASSARPLQGNWGNIQYF | TGTGCCAGCAGTGCCCGTCCGCTACAGGGAAACTGGGGAAACATTCAGTACTTC
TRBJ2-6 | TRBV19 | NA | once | CASSAGSGANVLTF | TGTGCCAGTAGTGCCGGGTCTGGGGCCAACGTCCTGACTTTC
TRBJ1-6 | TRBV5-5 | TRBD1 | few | CASDKSWDRVNSPLHF | TGTGCCAGCGATAAATCTTGGGACAGGGTTAATTCACCCCTCCACTTT
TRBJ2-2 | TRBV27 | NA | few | CASSLGLNTGELFF | TGTGCCAGCAGTTTAGGACTGAACACCGGGGAGCTGTTTTTT
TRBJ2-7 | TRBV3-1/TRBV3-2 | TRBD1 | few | CASSHAAGTGGIHEQYF | TGTGCCAGCAGCCATGCCGCCGGGACAGGGGGCATCCACGAGCAGTACTTC
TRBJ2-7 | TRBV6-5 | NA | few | CASRGTGSSYEQYF | TGTGCCAGCAGGGGGACCGGGAGCTCCTACGAGCAGTACTTC
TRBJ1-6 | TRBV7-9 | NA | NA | CASSLIVAGDYNSPLHF | TGTGCCAGCAGCTTAATTGTCGCAGGGGATTATAATTCACCCCTCCACTTT
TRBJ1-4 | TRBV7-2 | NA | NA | CASSPIGGLGEKLFF | TGTGCCAGCAGCCCCATAGGGGGTTTGGGTGAAAAACTGTTTTTT
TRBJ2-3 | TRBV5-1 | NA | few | CASSPGVDTQYF | TGCGCCAGCAGCCCAGGGGTAGATACGCAGTATTTT
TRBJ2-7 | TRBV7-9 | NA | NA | CASSLDGGISYEQYF | TGTGCCAGCAGCTTAGATGGAGGGATCTCCTACGAGCAGTACTTC
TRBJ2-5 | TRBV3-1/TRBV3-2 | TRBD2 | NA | CASEGGKGETQYF | TGTGCCAGCGAGGGAGGGAAGGGGGAGACCCAGTACTTC
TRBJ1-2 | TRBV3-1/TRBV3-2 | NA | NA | CASSQDLGAGYTF | TGTGCCAGCAGCCAAGATCTAGGGGCTGGCTACACCTTC
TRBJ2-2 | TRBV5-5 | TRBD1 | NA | CASSQGAHTGELFF | TGTGCCAGCAGCCAGGGGGCCCACACCGGGGAGCTGTTTTTT
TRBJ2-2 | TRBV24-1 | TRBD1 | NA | CATSDATGGRTGELFF | TGTGCCACCAGTGATGCGACAGGGGGTCGAACCGGGGAGCTGTTTTTT
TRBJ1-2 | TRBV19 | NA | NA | CASSIRGAGYGYTF | TGTGCCAGTAGTATACGAGGGGCGGGGTATGGCTACACCTTC
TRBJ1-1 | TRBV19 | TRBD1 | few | CASSIGQGVEAFF | TGTGCCAGTAGTATAGGACAGGGAGTTGAAGCTTTCTTT
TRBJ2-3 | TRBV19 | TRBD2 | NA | CASSIKPGLAGPRATDTQYF | TGTGCCAGTAGTATAAAACCGGGACTAGCGGGCCCAAGGGCAACAGATACGCAGTATTTT
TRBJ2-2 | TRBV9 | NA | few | CASSLGGAGELFF | TGTGCCAGCAGCTTGGGGGGTGCCGGGGAGCTGTTTTTT